This TCR beta chain was captured by sequencing in a study of blood T cell repertoires in COVID-19. Study-wide context: The cDNA or gDNA used as material had been derived from T cells, B-cell-depleted T cells, or PBMCs.

CDR3 length: 14 residues. Trimming stripped 6 bases from V and 5 bases from J, with 14 bases between. Germline CDR1 and CDR2: LNHDA and SQIVND (reference sequence). Profiled with immunoSEQ multiplex PCR; TCRdb holds only in-frame clones, not every one. The sample includes approximately 440,000 clones, about 85% of them seen just once. V gene TRBV19 combines with J gene TRBJ2-1, with D tentatively TRBD2 (5 bases). This sequence originates from a woman aged 18-29 years who had recovered from COVID-19. The material sequenced was PBMCs or T cells enriched from blood (not recorded which). CDR3 sequence reads: CASSDVGVDNEQFF. The CDR3 DNA is TGTGCCAGTAGCGACGTGGGAGTAGACAATGAGCAGTTCTTC.